These 9 T cell receptor beta chains came from one sample sequenced in a study of blood T cell repertoires in COVID-19. The repertoire was sequenced with immunoSEQ multiplex PCR; TCRdb's copy has only in-frame clones and lacks some. The data show roughly 230,000 clones, with approximately 81% seen just once and roughly 6.7% held by the top ten. The specimen sequenced was PBMCs or T cells enriched from blood (not recorded which). The receptors shown here come from a woman in her forties or fifties who had been exposed to COVID-19.

J is TRBJ1-1 and V is TRBV10-3; 8 positions agree with TRBD1. Germline lookup yields CDR1 ENHRY and CDR2 SYGVKD. V lost 10 bases and J lost 8; bases outside the gene matches: 21. The CDR3 runs to 16 residues. The CDR3 loop is CATQGADGSRALEAFF. CDR3 coding DNA: TGTGCCACGCAGGGGGCGGACGGGTCTCGGGCATTAGAAGCTTTCTTT.

This sequence joins TRBV2 and TRBJ2-1; D remains ambiguous. The length of the CDR3 is 14 residues. The V and J ends lost 6 bases and 3 bases respectively, with 12 bases between them. Per germline, CDR1 SNHLY and CDR2 FYNNEI. CDR3 amino acids: CASRLASNYNEQFF. DNA for the CDR3: TGTGCCAGCAGATTAGCCTCCAACTACAATGAGCAGTTCTTC.

The chain links TRBV9 to TRBJ1-1; D is ambiguous. This CDR3 spans 14 amino acids. V dropped 0 bases and J dropped 6 bases, with 12 bases sitting between them. Germline CDR1 reads SGDLS; CDR2 reads YYNGEE. Here the CDR3 reads CASSVVGRNPEAFF. The CDR3 DNA is TGTGCCAGCAGCGTAGTTGGGAGGAATCCTGAAGCTTTCTTT.

The rearrangement links TRBV2 to TRBJ2-1, with 11 bases identical to TRBD2. With 10 bases clipped from V and 0 bases from J, the junction kept 11 bases outside the gene matches. The CDR3 has 17 residues. From germline, CDR1 is SNHLY and CDR2 FYNNEI. Written as DNA, the CDR3 is TGTGCCACGCGGGCTAGCGGGGGGCCGATCTCCTACAATGAGCAGTTCTTC. Translation gives CATRASGGPISYNEQFF.

The chain couples TRBV7-9 to TRBJ2-5; 7 bases line up with TRBD2. The CDR3 totals 11 residues. CDR1 is SEHNR, CDR2 FQNEAQ, per germline (reference sequence). The V segment lost 5 bases and the J segment 8 bases; nucleotides outside the gene matches: 2. CDR3 amino acids: CASSAGDTQYF. The CDR3 nucleotides read TGTGCCAGCAGCGCGGGGGATACCCAGTACTTC. Using reference TRBV7-9 and TRBJ2-5 for the parts outside the CDR3, the full variable domain is DTGVSQNPRHKITKRGQNVTFRCDPISEHNRLYWYRQTLGQGPEFLTYFQNEAQLEKSRLLSDRFSAERPKGSFSTLEIQRTEQGDSAMYLCASSAGDTQYFGPGTRLLVL.

The chain is built from TRBV7-9 and TRBJ1-2; D is possibly TRBD1 (5 bases). Germline values: CDR1 SEHNR, CDR2 FQNEAQ (reference sequence). The CDR3 loop spans 14 amino acids. Trimming took 5 bases from V and 5 from J, leaving 15 bases between them. This CDR3 reads CASSPGDSRYGYTF. The CDR3 bases are TGTGCCAGCAGCCCGGGGGATTCGCGGTATGGCTACACCTTC.

This clone was detected once. Here the CDR3 reads CASSTGQVGYGYTF. In DNA form, the CDR3 reads TGTGCCAGCAGCACAGGACAAGTCGGGTATGGCTACACCTTC. The chain recombines TRBV5-4 with TRBJ1-2; perhaps TRBD1 as D (5 bases). CDR3 length equals 14 residues. Deletions cut 4 bases from V and 5 bases from J, with 15 bases between. Germline loops: CDR1 SGHNT, CDR2 YYREEE (reference sequence).

The chain is built from TRBV6-2 or TRBV6-3 and TRBJ1-1, with a possible D match to TRBD1 (6 bases). The V gene lost 2 bases and the J gene lost 10 bases, with 20 bases spanning the gap. Germline CDR1 is MNHEY and CDR2 is SVGEGT. The CDR3 extends over 15 amino acids. CDR3 nucleotide sequence: TGTGCCAGCAGTTACCAGGGGCAAAGATTTAAAGGAGCTTTCTTT. Its translation is CASSYQGQRFKGAFF.

The genes are TRBV9 and TRBJ2-5, with D possibly TRBD2 on 6 matching bases. V was shortened by 4 bases and J by 5 bases, with 15 bases between the two germline ends. The CDR3 has 14 residues. In germline, CDR1 is SGDLS, CDR2 YYNGEE. This CDR3 is CASSSGGGGETQYF. The CDR3 region has the DNA TGTGCCAGCAGCTCCGGGGGAGGAGGGGAGACCCAGTACTTC.